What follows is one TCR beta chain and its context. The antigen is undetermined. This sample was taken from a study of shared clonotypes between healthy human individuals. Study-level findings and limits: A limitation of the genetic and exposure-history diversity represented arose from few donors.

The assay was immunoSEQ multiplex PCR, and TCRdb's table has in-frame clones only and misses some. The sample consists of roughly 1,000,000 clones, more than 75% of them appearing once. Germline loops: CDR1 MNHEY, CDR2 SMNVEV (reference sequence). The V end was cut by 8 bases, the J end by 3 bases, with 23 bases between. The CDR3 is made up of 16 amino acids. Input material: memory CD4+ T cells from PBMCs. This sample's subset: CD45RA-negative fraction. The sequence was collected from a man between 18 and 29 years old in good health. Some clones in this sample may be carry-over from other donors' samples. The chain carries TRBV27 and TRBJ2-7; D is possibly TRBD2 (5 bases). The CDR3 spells CASSAMVRAGNYEQYF. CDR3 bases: TGTGCCAGCTCAGCGATGGTACGGGCGGGCAACTACGAGCAGTACTTC.